This T cell receptor (beta chain) was retrieved from a study of technical replicates of blood from several donors. Generated by immunoSEQ multiplex PCR, the TCRdb table keeps only in-frame clones and is missing some. The table has about 58,000 clones, just under 95% seen once; the top ten hold about 3%. Germline assignment: CDR1 MNHEY and CDR2 SMNVEV (reference sequence). The CDR3 runs to 15 residues. V shed 4 bases and J 3 bases; nucleotides not matched to a gene: 6. The rearrangement joins TRBV27 to TRBJ2-7, with TRBD1 matching 10 bases. The TCR was taken from a human donor in good health. Some clones in this sample may be carry-over from other donors' samples. Sequenced: PBMCs. The CDR3 loop reads CASSYPGQGIYEQYF. CDR3 coding DNA: TGTGCCAGCAGTTACCCGGGACAGGGGATCTACGAGCAGTACTTC.